The rows below give T cell receptor beta chains drawn from one sample of a study of OX40 agonist ivuxolimab in advanced cancers. Profiled with immunoSEQ multiplex PCR; TCRdb holds only in-frame clones, not every one. The sample shows fewer than 65,000 clones, more than 75% of them seen only once. The input for sequencing was CD4+ or CD8+ T cells sorted from blood, taken in a trial of the OX40 agonist ivuxolimab. The receptors here all came from an adult with an advanced solid tumor such as melanoma, head and neck, liver or kidney cancer. The CDR3 runs from the conserved cysteine through the conserved F or W. The D gene is left open where the match is weak. A row's size may be missing; if present it is once, few, many or a size class.

CDR3 DNA,CDR3 protein,V gene,J gene,D gene,clone size
TGTGCCAGCAGCCCGGACACTCTTAGCACAGATACGCAGTATTTT,CASSPDTLSTDTQYF,TRBV5-4,TRBJ2-3,-,-
TGTGCCTGGAGTTCGGACAGACCCTACGAGCAGTACTTC,CAWSSDRPYEQYF,TRBV30,TRBJ2-7,-,-
TGTGCCAGCTCACCACGCGGGACACCAAATCAGCCCCAGCATTTT,CASSPRGTPNQPQHF,TRBV18,TRBJ1-5,-,-
TGTGCCAGCAGCCCCCGATGGAAAGGCGGAGGAGAAAAACTGTTTTTT,CASSPRWKGGGEKLFF,TRBV7-2,TRBJ1-4,-,-
TGTGCCAGCAGCAGCCGTAGAGTCTCACCCCTCCACTTT,CASSSRRVSPLHF,TRBV21-1,TRBJ1-6,-,-
TGCGCCAGCAGCTACGGGAAGGGACTAGCGGTTAGCTCCTACGAGCAGTACTTC,CASSYGKGLAVSSYEQYF,TRBV5-1,TRBJ2-7,TRBD2,-
TGTGCCAGTAGCCCATCGATTGGGAGGGCCGGGGCCCAGCATTTT,CASSPSIGRAGAQHF,TRBV19,TRBJ1-5,-,-
TGTGCCAGCAGCGTAGCGTCGGGAACTGAAGCTTTCTTT,CASSVASGTEAFF,TRBV9,TRBJ1-1,-,-
TGTGCCAGTAGTAGGACTAGCGGGAGGTACAATGAGCAGTTCTTC,CASSRTSGRYNEQFF,TRBV19,TRBJ2-1,TRBD2,-
TGTGCCAGCAGTGAAGTTTGGATGGCGGGAAACACCATATATTTT,CASSEVWMAGNTIYF,TRBV6-1,TRBJ1-3,-,-
TGTGCCATCAGTGGAAGAGGGGACAATCAGCCCCAGCATTTT,CAISGRGDNQPQHF,TRBV10-3,TRBJ1-5,-,-
TGTGCCAGTAGTAACGAACAGGGGCCCTACGAGCAGTACTTC,CASSNEQGPYEQYF,TRBV19,TRBJ2-7,TRBD1,few
TGTGCCAGCAGCCAGTGGGCAGGGGGGGCCGCAGATACGCAGTATTTT,CASSQWAGGAADTQYF,TRBV4-2,TRBJ2-3,-,-
TGTGCCAGCAGTGTGGGGACAATGGTAACAGATACGCAGTATTTT,CASSVGTMVTDTQYF,TRBV6-1,TRBJ2-3,-,-
TGTGCCAGCAGCCGACTCCAGAAGTCCTACGAGCAGTACTTC,CASSRLQKSYEQYF,TRBV7-8,TRBJ2-7,-,-
TGCGCCAGCAGCTTCGGACAGGGGGGAAGCGAGCAGTACTTC,CASSFGQGGSEQYF,TRBV5-1,TRBJ2-7,TRBD1,-
TGCGCCAGCAGCACAGGTCCACCCTCATCCCGCGAGCAGTACTTC,CASSTGPPSSREQYF,TRBV5-1,TRBJ2-7,-,-
TGTGCCAGTAATGTGGTCAATCAGCCCCAGCATTTT,CASNVVNQPQHF,TRBV19,TRBJ1-5,-,-
TGTGCCAGCAGTTTCCACAGGGCCTACGAGCAGTACTTC,CASSFHRAYEQYF,TRBV28,TRBJ2-7,-,-
TGCGCCAGCAGCTTGGCCGGGGAAGCGCCCTACGAGCAGTACTTC,CASSLAGEAPYEQYF,TRBV5-1,TRBJ2-7,-,-
TGCGCCAGCAGCCAGGCCGTCAGCCCCCAGCATTTT,CASSQAVSPQHF,TRBV4-1,TRBJ1-5,-,-
TGTGCCAGCAGTGGGACAGGGGATTCACCCCTCCACTTT,CASSGTGDSPLHF,TRBV6-6,TRBJ1-6,TRBD1,-
TGCAGCGCCCTGACAGGGAACACTGAAGCTTTCTTT,CSALTGNTEAFF,TRBV29-1,TRBJ1-1,-,few
TGTGCCAGCAGTTCAGGGACCACCGGGGGCGAGCAGTACTTC,CASSSGTTGGEQYF,TRBV6-5,TRBJ2-7,-,-
TGTGCCAGCAGCTTAAGTTCGGGCGTGAACACTGAAGCTTTCTTT,CASSLSSGVNTEAFF,TRBV11-3,TRBJ1-1,-,-
TGCGCCAGCAGCTTGGAGGGCCGGGGTTCACCCCTCCACTTT,CASSLEGRGSPLHF,TRBV5-1,TRBJ1-6,-,once
TGCGCCAGCAGCTCAACACCGCTGAATACAGGGGCCTCCTACAATGAGCAGTTCTTC,CASSSTPLNTGASYNEQFF,TRBV5-1,TRBJ2-1,TRBD1,once
TGCGCCAGCAGCTTGCCAGGACAAGAGACCCAGTACTTC,CASSLPGQETQYF,TRBV5-1,TRBJ2-5,-,-
TGCGCCAGCACGATTGGCGGTTCCACAGATACGCAGTATTTT,CASTIGGSTDTQYF,TRBV5-1,TRBJ2-3,-,-
TGTGCCAGCAGTGAAGCCTTGTATGGCTACACCTTC,CASSEALYGYTF,TRBV2,TRBJ1-2,-,once
TGTGCCAGCAGCAGAGATACTGGGACTCAAGCTTTCTTT,CASSRDTGTQAFF,TRBV5-4,TRBJ1-1,-,-
TGTGCCAGCAGAAGTATGGGAAATGGCTACACCTTC,CASRSMGNGYTF,TRBV2,TRBJ1-2,-,once
TGTGCCAGCGGTCCGGGAGCCTACGAGCAGTACTTC,CASGPGAYEQYF,TRBV11-2,TRBJ2-7,-,once
TGTGCCAGCAGCTTGGCGACAGGGCCAGAGACCCAGTACTTC,CASSLATGPETQYF,TRBV11-2,TRBJ2-5,TRBD1,-
TGCGCCAGCAGCCAAGATGGGGGCCTAACCGGAGGTACTTATGGCTACACCTTC,CASSQDGGLTGGTYGYTF,TRBV4-3,TRBJ1-2,-,once
TGTGCCAGCAGTCAGGACAGCCTCAACTATGGCTACACCTTC,CASSQDSLNYGYTF,TRBV6-5,TRBJ1-2,-,-
TGTGCCAGCAACAGGGCCCACTACAATGAGCAGTTCTTC,CASNRAHYNEQFF,TRBV6-1,TRBJ2-1,-,-
TGTGCCAGCAGGGAGCCTGGAACCGGGGAGCTGTTTTTT,CASREPGTGELFF,TRBV6-1,TRBJ2-2,-,-
TGTGCCAGCAGCCCTTGGACAGGGGCGAACGGGGAGCTGTTTTTT,CASSPWTGANGELFF,TRBV5-5,TRBJ2-2,TRBD1,-
TGTGCTAGTGGCCCCCCTGGGGCTAGCCCTCACAATGAGCAGTTCTTC,CASGPPGASPHNEQFF,TRBV12-5,TRBJ2-1,-,-